This record looks at one T cell receptor (beta chain) sequence and its context. Antigen specificity is unknown. A CD45RA+ naive subset and a CD45RA-negative memory subset were split from CD4+ cells. The CDR3 sequence is 16 residues long. With 3 bases clipped from V and 4 bases from J, the junction kept 6 bases outside the gene matches. Per the germline V gene, CDR1 is KGHSH and CDR2 is LQKENI. This sample stems from a study of shared clonotypes between healthy human individuals. Study-wide context: Plates per donor: three CD4 naive, three CD4 memory, two CD8 naive, one CD8 memory.

Regarding the study as a whole: Clonotype sharing among donors, it was expected, would be affected by sequencing depth.

The assay was immunoSEQ multiplex PCR, and TCRdb's table has in-frame clones only and misses some. The profile covers approximately 2.3 million clones, with approximately 95% appearing a single time and 0.3% to 0.4% taken by the ten largest. Material for sequencing was naive CD4+ T cells from PBMCs. Subset here: CD45RA+ positively selected. This TCR derives from a man between 18 and 35 years old in good health. Some clones in this sample may be carry-over from other donors' samples. The chain uses TRBV18 and TRBJ2-5; 12 bases are a match to TRBD2. CDR3 in DNA: TGTGCCAGCTCACCCCGACTAGCGGGAGCAGTAGAGACCCAGTACTTC. It codes for CASSPRLAGAVETQYF.